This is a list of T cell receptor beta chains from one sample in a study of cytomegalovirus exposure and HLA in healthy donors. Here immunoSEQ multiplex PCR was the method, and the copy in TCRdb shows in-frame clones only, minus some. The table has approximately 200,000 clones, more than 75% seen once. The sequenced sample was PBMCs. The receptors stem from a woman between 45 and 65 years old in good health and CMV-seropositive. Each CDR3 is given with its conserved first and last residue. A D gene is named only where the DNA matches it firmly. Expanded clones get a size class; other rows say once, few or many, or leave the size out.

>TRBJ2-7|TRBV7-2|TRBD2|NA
CASSPSAGASYEQYF
TGTGCCAGCAGCCCCTCAGCGGGGGCTTCCTACGAGCAGTACTTC
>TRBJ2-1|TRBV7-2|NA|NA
CASSFLQDRYNEQFF
TGTGCCAGCAGCTTTCTTCAGGACAGATACAATGAGCAGTTCTTC
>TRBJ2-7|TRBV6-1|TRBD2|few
CASRTGGGTEQYF
TGTGCCAGCCGGACGGGGGGAGGTACCGAGCAGTACTTC
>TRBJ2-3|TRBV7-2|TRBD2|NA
CASSTGTSGGTDTQYF
TGTGCCAGCAGCACCGGGACTAGCGGGGGCACAGATACGCAGTATTTT
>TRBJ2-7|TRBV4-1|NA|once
CASSQVPGDSLPPNEQYF
TGCGCCAGCAGCCAAGTTCCCGGGGATAGCCTCCCACCTAACGAGCAGTACTTC
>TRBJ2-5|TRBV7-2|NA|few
CASSRHPQETQYF
TGTGCCAGCAGCCGACACCCACAAGAGACCCAGTACTTC
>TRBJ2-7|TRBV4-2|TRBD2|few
CASSQGLADTYEQYF
TGTGCCAGCAGCCAAGGACTAGCGGACACCTACGAGCAGTACTTC
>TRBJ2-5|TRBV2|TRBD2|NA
CASSENAGGLAVATQYF
TGTGCCAGCAGCGAAAATGCGGGGGGACTAGCGGTGGCGACCCAGTACTTC
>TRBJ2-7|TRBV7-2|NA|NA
CASSFPQGYEQYF
TGTGCCAGCAGCTTCCCCCAGGGCTACGAGCAGTACTTC
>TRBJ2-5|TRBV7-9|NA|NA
CSSSSLLGAAQETQYF
TGTTCCAGCAGCTCACTCCTCGGAGCGGCCCAAGAGACCCAGTACTTC
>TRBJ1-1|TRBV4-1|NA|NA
CASSQEEGAHTEAFF
TGCGCCAGCAGCCAAGAAGAAGGGGCGCACACTGAAGCTTTCTTT
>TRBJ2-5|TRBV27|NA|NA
CASSLSGGGEVTQYF
TGTGCCAGCAGTTTAAGTGGAGGCGGGGAGGTGACCCAGTACTTC
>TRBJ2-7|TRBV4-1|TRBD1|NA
CASSQDRTGAYEQYF
TGCGCCAGCAGCCAAGATCGGACAGGGGCCTACGAGCAGTACTTC
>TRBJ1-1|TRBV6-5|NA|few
CASSLDLYRSTEAFF
TGTGCCAGCAGTCTAGACTTATACAGGTCCACTGAAGCTTTCTTT
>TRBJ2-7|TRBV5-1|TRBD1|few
CASARGYSYEQYF
TGCGCCAGCGCCAGGGGGTACTCCTACGAGCAGTACTTC
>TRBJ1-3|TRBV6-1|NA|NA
CASTYLRTPGNTIYF
TGTGCCAGCACCTATCTAAGGACACCTGGAAACACCATATATTTT
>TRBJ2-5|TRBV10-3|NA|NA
CAISEFSGGHETQYF
TGTGCCATCAGTGAGTTTTCGGGGGGCCACGAGACCCAGTACTTC